These T cell receptor beta chains were read from a single sample in a study of shared clonotypes between healthy human individuals. The assay was immunoSEQ multiplex PCR, and TCRdb's table has in-frame clones only and misses some. The repertoire has roughly 1,500,000 clones, 98% to 99% of them found once; the top ten carry 0.36%. Sequenced sample: naive CD4+ T cells sorted from blood. The receptors originated from a man aged 25-40 years in good health. Each CDR3 is given with its conserved first and last residue. The D gene is left open where the match is weak. Rows give clone size only sometimes, using once, few, many, or a class for an expanded clone.

TRBD2,-,TRBJ2-1,TRBV19,CASSTLAGVSYNEQFF,TGTGCCAGTAGTACGTTAGCGGGAGTGTCCTACAATGAGCAGTTCTTC
TRBD2,-,TRBJ2-7,TRBV29-1,CSAVAGGSYEQYF,TGCAGCGCCGTAGCGGGAGGTTCCTACGAGCAGTACTTC
-,-,TRBJ2-1,TRBV5-5,CASSFTWGNEQFF,TGTGCCAGCAGCTTCACTTGGGGCAATGAGCAGTTCTTC
-,-,TRBJ2-5,TRBV5-1,CASSPRIAEETQYF,TGCGCCAGCAGCCCTAGAATCGCCGAGGAGACCCAGTACTTC
-,-,TRBJ2-5,TRBV18,CASSPPGEETQYF,TGTGCCAGCTCACCACCGGGCGAGGAGACCCAGTACTTC
-,-,TRBJ2-1,TRBV5-8,CASSLGQASHNEQFF,TGTGCCAGCAGCTTGGGACAGGCCAGCCACAATGAGCAGTTCTTC
TRBD1,-,TRBJ1-1,TRBV5-1,CASSLQQGRTEAFF,TGCGCCAGCAGCTTGCAACAGGGGAGGACTGAAGCTTTCTTT
TRBD1,once,TRBJ2-7,TRBV4-1,CASSQPGQGEHEQYF,TGCGCCAGCAGCCAACCGGGACAGGGTGAGCACGAGCAGTACTTC
-,-,TRBJ1-3,TRBV11-2,CASRIGADSGNTIYF,TGTGCCAGCAGGATAGGGGCGGACTCTGGAAACACCATATATTTT
-,-,TRBJ1-2,TRBV27,CASTESTVSVSHGYTF,TGTGCCAGCACCGAGTCGACGGTCTCAGTCTCTCATGGCTACACCTTC
TRBD2,-,TRBJ2-7,TRBV2,CATKGSGRPPSYEQYF,TGTGCCACCAAAGGTAGCGGGAGGCCCCCCTCCTACGAGCAGTACTTC